The 7 T cell receptor beta chains below all came from one sample that was sequenced in a study of blood T cells in healthy people across ages (dated by TCRdb to about 2015). The protocol used for the library was 5' RACE. Sequenced on an Illumina HiSeq 2500. The second PCR ran for roughly 7 to 12 cycles and used a J-beta primer mix along with a sample-barcoded 5' primer. In-frame beta chains were kept once TCRdb had trimmed the public reads at Q25 with fastp and called clones with MiXCR. Duplicate CDR3 protein sequences are folded into a single record with the most common DNA and genes. The sample table lists approximately 730,000 distinct CDR3 sequences, about 55% of them with a count of one. About two fifths of the sample lies in the top ten. Sequenced input: blood. These receptors all stem from an elderly man in good health.

In this sample, this clonotype turned up a few times. The chain joins TRBV6-4 to TRBJ2-1; TRBD2 matches 9 bases. The CDR3 totals 16 residues. CDR1 is MRHNA, CDR2 SNTAGT, per germline. The junction had 9 bases not matched to a gene; V was cut back by 2 bases and J by 7 bases. This CDR3 is CASSDMGLAGGNEQFF. The CDR3 DNA is TGTGCCAGCAGTGACATGGGACTAGCAGGGGGGAATGAGCAGTTCTTC.

The rearrangement links TRBV18 to TRBJ2-1, with no clear D. Per germline, CDR1 KGHSH and CDR2 LQKENI. The CDR3 runs to 13 residues. Trimming left V 5 bases short and J 8 bases short, with 13 bases between. In nucleotides, the CDR3 is TGTGCCAGCTCAATCGGGTCGGGCTATGAGCAGTTCTTC. This sequence encodes CASSIGSGYEQFF.

The chain couples TRBV7-8 to TRBJ2-1, with D perhaps matching TRBD2 (6 bases). In germline, CDR1 is SGHVS, CDR2 FQNEAQ. The V gene lost 2 bases and the J gene lost 6 bases, with 14 bases spanning the gap. This CDR3 region has 15 residues. This chain's CDR3 is CASSLREAPTNEQFF. CDR3 DNA: TGTGCCAGCAGCTTAAGGGAGGCCCCTACCAATGAGCAGTTCTTC.

The chain carries TRBV7-2 and TRBJ2-5; TRBD1 agrees at 8 bases. The length of the CDR3 is 14 residues. V trimming: 6 bases; J trimming: 2 bases; junction bases outside the gene matches: 5. The germline V gene has CDR1 SGHTA and CDR2 FQGNSA. As DNA, the CDR3 is TGTGCCAGCAGTTCGACAGGGGATCAAGAGACCCAGTACTTC. Encoded protein: CASSSTGDQETQYF. The variable domain in full, with the rest retrieved from reference TRBV7-2 and TRBJ2-5, is GAGVSQSPSNKVTEKGKDVELRCDPISGHTALYWYRQSLGQGLEFLIYFQGNSAPDKSGLPSDRFSAERTGGSVSTLTIQRTQQEDSAVYLCASSSTGDQETQYFGPGTRLLVL.

V usage is TRBV7-2 and J usage is TRBJ1-2; 10 bases align to TRBD1. Looked up from germline, CDR1 is SGHTA and CDR2 is FQGNSA. The CDR3 covers 19 residues. With 6 bases clipped from V and 2 bases from J, the junction kept 18 bases outside the gene matches. In DNA form, the CDR3 reads TGTGCCAGCAGTGCAGGCGCCAGGACAGGGGGACCTTCAAACTATGGCTACACCTTC. This codes for CASSAGARTGGPSNYGYTF.

With regard to this clonotype: Germline is not matched at one junction end, which may reflect a read error. The rearrangement uses TRBV4-1 and TRBJ2-5; unclear D gene. Germline assignment: CDR1 MGHRA and CDR2 YSYEKL. The CDR3 is 15 amino acids. DNA of the CDR3: TGCGCCGGCAGCCACACGGTTGCAGAGCGAGAGACCCAGTACTTC. This encodes CAGSHTVAERETQYF.

This clonotype was observed a handful of times. The V call is TRBV6-6, the J call TRBJ2-1, with 10 bases matching TRBD1. The CDR3 consists of 15 residues. Trimming removed 8 bases from V and 7 bases from J; junction bases left unmatched: 11. Germline loops: CDR1 MNHNY, CDR2 SVGAGI (reference sequence). The CDR3 loop is CASGDTGQGRNEQFF. CDR3 bases: TGTGCCAGCGGAGATACGGGACAGGGGAGGAATGAGCAGTTCTTC.